The 16 T cell receptor beta chains given below trace back to one sample, sequenced in a study of T cell responses to AZD1222 COVID-19 vaccine. Measured with immunoSEQ multiplex PCR; TCRdb has only the in-frame clones, and not every one. This sample yields 130,000 or so clones, of which around 94% are seen a single time; around 7% belongs to the top ten. The specimen comprised peripheral blood, sampled on day 0 of AZD1222 vaccination. The source of these receptors is an adult in good health.

The chain carries TRBV7-2 and TRBJ1-6, with D possibly being TRBD1 (6 bases). Germline-derived CDR1 and CDR2 are SGHTA and FQGNSA. The length of the CDR3 is 16 residues. The V end was cut by 5 bases, the J end by 0 bases, with 11 bases between. Here the CDR3 reads CASSLDRSSYNSPLHF. The DNA for the CDR3 is TGTGCCAGCAGCCTAGACAGGAGCTCCTATAATTCACCCCTCCACTTT. Using reference TRBV7-2 and TRBJ1-6 for the parts outside the CDR3, the full variable domain is GAGVSQSPSNKVTEKGKDVELRCDPISGHTALYWYRQSLGQGLEFLIYFQGNSAPDKSGLPSDRFSAERTGGSVSTLTIQRTQQEDSAVYLCASSLDRSSYNSPLHFGNGTRLTVT.

V is TRBV5-1 and J is TRBJ1-1; a possible D gene is TRBD1 (5 bases). This CDR3 has 15 amino acids. V was clipped by 4 bases and J by 3 bases, with 16 bases between them. CDR1 and CDR2 (germline): SGHRS, YFSETQ. The DNA for the CDR3 is TGCGCCAGCAGCCCACTGCTCCGAGGGGACACTGAAGCTTTCTTT. Its protein is CASSPLLRGDTEAFF.

The J gene is TRBJ2-1, the V gene TRBV6-5; 8 bases agree with TRBD1. CDR1 and CDR2 from the germline V gene are MNHEY and SVGAGI. The CDR3 sequence is 15 residues long. V lost 5 bases to trimming and J lost 1 base; unmatched junction nucleotides: 4. CDR3 coding DNA: TGTGCCAGCAGTCGGACAGGGATTTCCTACAATGAGCAGTTCTTC. Its protein is CASSRTGISYNEQFF.

J is TRBJ2-5 and V is TRBV6-2 or TRBV6-3; D is unclear. CDR1 is MNHEY, CDR2 SVGEGT, per germline. The length of the CDR3 is 14 residues. Trimming stripped 2 bases from V and 0 bases from J, with 7 bases between. This CDR3 is CASSYRTHQETQYF. CDR3 DNA sequence: TGTGCCAGCAGTTACAGAACCCACCAAGAGACCCAGTACTTC.

This clone was observed once. This sequence joins TRBV6-5 and TRBJ1-4, with TRBD1 identical over 7 bases. Germline trimming cut 10 bases from V and 9 bases from J; bases unmatched to any gene: 11. Germline CDR1 MNHEY, CDR2 SVGAGI. The length of the CDR3 is 13 residues. CDR3 in DNA: TGTGCCACCTCCGGGACAGAAATCAAAAAACTGTTTTTT. Its protein is CATSGTEIKKLFF.

The CDR3 is CASSRGLGTEAFF. CDR3 nucleotides: TGTGCCAGTAGCAGGGGGCTTGGCACTGAAGCTTTCTTT. J is TRBJ1-1 and V is TRBV19, with 8 nucleotides matching TRBD1. Germline loops: CDR1 LNHDA, CDR2 SQIVND (reference sequence). This CDR3 is built from 13 residues. V lost 6 bases to trimming and J lost 4 bases; unmatched junction nucleotides: 4.

V and J are TRBV9 and TRBJ2-5; D is ambiguous. The CDR3 sequence is 14 residues long. CDR1 is SGDLS, CDR2 YYNGEE, per germline. V lost 0 bases to trimming and J lost 1 base, with 7 bases between them. The CDR3 DNA sequence: TGTGCCAGCAGCGTAGGAGCAGGCCAAGAGACCCAGTACTTC. Its translation: CASSVGAGQETQYF.

The V call is TRBV4-1, the J call TRBJ2-7; D ambiguous. Deletions cut 0 bases from V and 6 bases from J, with 12 bases between. CDR1 MGHRA and CDR2 YSYEKL come from the germline V gene. The CDR3 extends over 14 amino acids. The CDR3 nucleotides read TGCGCCAGCAGCCAAGACGGCCGGGCCCCCGAGCAGTACTTC. Its translation is CASSQDGRAPEQYF.

This clone was seen only once. The chain has TRBV27 and TRBJ2-1, with TRBD1 matching 10 bases. There are 14 residues in the CDR3. The germline V gene encodes CDR1 MNHEY and CDR2 SMNVEV (reference sequence). V lost 5 bases, J lost 6 bases, and 4 bases stayed unmatched. The CDR3 coding sequence is TGTGCCAGCAGTCGGGACAGGGGATCCAATGAGCAGTTCTTC. Protein sequence: CASSRDRGSNEQFF.

The V and J genes are TRBV5-1 and TRBJ1-1; 8 positions match TRBD1. The J segment lost 4 bases and the V segment lost 4 bases, leaving 3 bases of the junction unmatched. CDR3 size: 13 residues. Germline V CDR1 and CDR2: SGHRS, YFSETQ. The CDR3 DNA follows: TGCGCCAGCAGCCGTCAGGGGGCCACTGAAGCTTTCTTT. The encoded protein is CASSRQGATEAFF.

J is TRBJ2-7 and V is TRBV24-1; 7 nucleotides agree with TRBD1. After removal of 6 bases from V and 9 bases from J, the junction contained 19 bases not matched to a gene. This CDR3 contains 16 residues. CDR1 and CDR2 (germline): KGHDR, SFDVKD. The CDR3 reads CATSSGAGTAFSGQYF. The CDR3 DNA reads as TGTGCCACCAGTTCCGGGGCCGGGACAGCTTTCTCTGGGCAGTACTTC.

The V call is TRBV28, the J call TRBJ2-7; D is undetermined. The germline gives CDR1 MDHEN, CDR2 SYDVKM. Trimming removed 9 bases at V and 0 bases at J, with 9 bases between. The CDR3 length is 12 residues. CDR3 DNA: TGTGCCAGTAAACTAAGCTCCTACGAGCAGTACTTC. It codes for CASKLSSYEQYF.

The chain joins TRBV7-3 to TRBJ2-3, with D tentatively TRBD2 (6 bases). V lost 3 bases, J lost 6 bases, and 10 bases lay in between. The CDR3 covers 13 residues. The V gene's germline CDR1 is SGHTA and CDR2 FQGTGA. The CDR3 loop reads CASSFYTSDTQYF. CDR3 nucleotides: TGTGCCAGCAGCTTTTACACTAGCGATACGCAGTATTTT.

This clone was seen once. CDR3 sequence reads: CASSLGGRANNEQFF. The CDR3 DNA follows: TGTGCCAGCAGCTTAGGCGGGAGGGCCAACAATGAGCAGTTCTTC. The chain is built from TRBV11-3 and TRBJ2-1; TRBD2 aligns across 9 bases. Germline V lookup: CDR1 SGHNT, CDR2 YENEEA. CDR3 length: 15 amino acids. V was clipped by 1 base and J by 5 bases; unmatched bases: 3.

V is TRBV25-1 and J is TRBJ1-1; D remains ambiguous. V shed 2 bases and J shed 7 bases, with 11 bases lying between them. The germline V gene has CDR1 MGHDK and CDR2 SYGVNS. CDR3 length equals 13 residues. The CDR3 sequence is CASSERAAGEAFF. CDR3 bases: TGTGCCAGCAGTGAACGGGCGGCAGGTGAAGCTTTCTTT.

This clone showed up just once. CDR3 in DNA: TGTGCCAGTTCACTGACTAACACCGGGGAGCTGTTTTTT. This codes for CASSLTNTGELFF. The chain employs TRBV19 and TRBJ2-2, with no clear D. V lost 8 bases, J lost 2 bases, and 9 bases lay in between. Germline V gene data show CDR1 as LNHDA and CDR2 as SQIVND (reference sequence). The CDR3 sequence is 13 residues long.